These T cell receptor beta chains were read from a single sample in a study of cytomegalovirus exposure and HLA in healthy donors. Sequencing used immunoSEQ multiplex PCR; TCRdb keeps in-frame clones, though not all of them. The data show under 200,000 clones, around three quarters seen once. Source material: PBMCs. These receptors all stem from a man between 50 and 59 years old in good health and CMV-seropositive. Both conserved end residues are part of each CDR3. Fields, in order: J gene, V gene, clone size, D gene, CDR3 DNA, CDR3 protein. D genes are given only for firm matches. The listing skips clone size in some rows; elsewhere it reads once, few, many or a size class.

j_gene: TRBJ1-3; v_gene: TRBV7-6; abundance: few; d_gene: TRBD1; CDR3nt: TGTGCCAGCAGCTTGGGGACAGCAACTCTCTGGAACACCATATATTTT; CDR3aa: CASSLGTATLWNTIYF
j_gene: TRBJ2-1; v_gene: TRBV6-4; abundance: few; d_gene: NA; CDR3nt: TGTGCCAGCAGTGACTCCATGGGGGGGCCCGGTGAGCAGTTCTTC; CDR3aa: CASSDSMGGPGEQFF
j_gene: TRBJ1-2; v_gene: TRBV5-1; abundance: NA; d_gene: NA; CDR3nt: TGCGCCAGCAGCTTGGCCCCGGCAGGGGAAGGCTACACCTTC; CDR3aa: CASSLAPAGEGYTF
j_gene: TRBJ2-3; v_gene: TRBV27; abundance: NA; d_gene: TRBD1; CDR3nt: TGTGCCAGCAGTTTATCTTACAGGGGTTCTTCGAATACGCAGTATTTT; CDR3aa: CASSLSYRGSSNTQYF
j_gene: TRBJ1-1; v_gene: TRBV30; abundance: NA; d_gene: NA; CDR3nt: TGTGCCTGGAGTGTACTGGAGGGGACTGAAGCTTTCTTT; CDR3aa: CAWSVLEGTEAFF
j_gene: TRBJ2-7; v_gene: TRBV30; abundance: NA; d_gene: TRBD1; CDR3nt: TGTGCCTGGAGTAAACCCACCGGACAGGGCACCTACGAGCAGTACTTC; CDR3aa: CAWSKPTGQGTYEQYF
j_gene: TRBJ1-3; v_gene: TRBV15; abundance: NA; d_gene: TRBD1; CDR3nt: TGTGCCACCAGCAGAGACGACAGGGTCTCTGGAAACACCATATATTTT; CDR3aa: CATSRDDRVSGNTIYF
j_gene: TRBJ2-1; v_gene: TRBV28; abundance: NA; d_gene: NA; CDR3nt: TGTGCCAGCAACTCATTACCTTACAATGAGCAGTTCTTC; CDR3aa: CASNSLPYNEQFF
j_gene: TRBJ1-4; v_gene: TRBV4-1; abundance: NA; d_gene: NA; CDR3nt: TGCGCCAGCAGTCAAGTACAGGCGGTCCGGCGAACTGCAACTAATGAAAAACTGTTTTTT; CDR3aa: CASSQVQAVRRTATNEKLFF
j_gene: TRBJ2-7; v_gene: TRBV7-9; abundance: NA; d_gene: NA; CDR3nt: TGTGCCAGCAGCGGGGAGAGTTACGAGCAGTACTTC; CDR3aa: CASSGESYEQYF
j_gene: TRBJ2-3; v_gene: TRBV20-1; abundance: few; d_gene: NA; CDR3nt: TGCAGTGCTAGTCACACAGATACGCAGTATTTT; CDR3aa: CSASHTDTQYF
j_gene: TRBJ2-2; v_gene: TRBV4-1; abundance: NA; d_gene: NA; CDR3nt: TGCGCCAGCAGCCAAGTACACGTCCCGAACACCGGGGAGCTGTTTTTT; CDR3aa: CASSQVHVPNTGELFF
j_gene: TRBJ1-6; v_gene: TRBV9; abundance: NA; d_gene: NA; CDR3nt: TGTGCCAGCAGGAAGGGGTCGAATTCACCCCTCCACTTT; CDR3aa: CASRKGSNSPLHF
j_gene: TRBJ1-6; v_gene: TRBV19; abundance: NA; d_gene: NA; CDR3nt: TGTGCCAGTAGCAGTGGGGTGGGGAGCTTTAATTCACCCCTCCACTTT; CDR3aa: CASSSGVGSFNSPLHF
j_gene: TRBJ2-2; v_gene: TRBV11-2; abundance: NA; d_gene: TRBD1; CDR3nt: TGTGCCAGCAGCTTGACAGGGGAGATCAGGGAGCTGTTTTTT; CDR3aa: CASSLTGEIRELFF
j_gene: TRBJ1-5; v_gene: TRBV30; abundance: NA; d_gene: NA; CDR3nt: TGTGCCTCGGGAGTGGGTCAGCCCCAGCATTTT; CDR3aa: CASGVGQPQHF
j_gene: TRBJ2-7; v_gene: TRBV6-5; abundance: few; d_gene: NA; CDR3nt: TGTGCCAGCAGTTATCATGCGACAGGCTCCGAGCAGTACTTC; CDR3aa: CASSYHATGSEQYF
j_gene: TRBJ2-1; v_gene: TRBV4-3; abundance: once; d_gene: TRBD2; CDR3nt: TGCGCCAGCAGCCCGGGACTAGCGGGGGGGCCGAGGTACAATGAGCAGTTCTTC; CDR3aa: CASSPGLAGGPRYNEQFF
j_gene: TRBJ2-7; v_gene: TRBV28; abundance: NA; d_gene: TRBD1; CDR3nt: TGTGCCACCTGGGACAGAATTAACGAGCAGTACTTC; CDR3aa: CATWDRINEQYF
j_gene: TRBJ2-7; v_gene: TRBV4-3; abundance: NA; d_gene: TRBD2; CDR3nt: TGCGCCAGCAGCCAAGGTTATATATTGGGGGCGGGGGGGATCGACGAGCAGTACTTC; CDR3aa: CASSQGYILGAGGIDEQYF
j_gene: TRBJ2-1; v_gene: TRBV6-5; abundance: once; d_gene: TRBD2; CDR3nt: TGTGCCAGCAGTTCCGGACTAGCGGGTAATGAGCAGTTCTTC; CDR3aa: CASSSGLAGNEQFF
j_gene: TRBJ2-7; v_gene: TRBV7-9; abundance: NA; d_gene: TRBD2; CDR3nt: TGTGCCAGTGAAGGACTAGAGTACGAGCAGTACTTC; CDR3aa: CASEGLEYEQYF
j_gene: TRBJ1-5; v_gene: TRBV6-1; abundance: NA; d_gene: NA; CDR3nt: TGTGCCACCTATCCAGGGGCCAATCAGCCCCAGCATTTT; CDR3aa: CATYPGANQPQHF
j_gene: TRBJ2-3; v_gene: TRBV6-1; abundance: NA; d_gene: NA; CDR3nt: TGTGCCAGCAGTGTGACAGGAGTGTCCACAGATACGCAGTATTTT; CDR3aa: CASSVTGVSTDTQYF
j_gene: TRBJ2-5; v_gene: TRBV5-1; abundance: few; d_gene: TRBD2; CDR3nt: TGCGCCAGCAGCGGACTCTGGGGGGGATCGTCGGAGACCCAGTACTTC; CDR3aa: CASSGLWGGSSETQYF
j_gene: TRBJ2-7; v_gene: TRBV11-2; abundance: once; d_gene: TRBD1; CDR3nt: TGTGCCAGCAGCCCCGGGACAGGTGGTCCCTACGAGCAGTACTTC; CDR3aa: CASSPGTGGPYEQYF
j_gene: TRBJ2-7; v_gene: TRBV5-4; abundance: NA; d_gene: TRBD1; CDR3nt: TGTGCCAGCAGCTTAGCCGGGACAGGGGCTGTTCAGGAGCAGTACTTC; CDR3aa: CASSLAGTGAVQEQYF
j_gene: TRBJ2-7; v_gene: TRBV7-2; abundance: NA; d_gene: TRBD2; CDR3nt: TGTGCCAGCAGCCCCCCGGGGGGTCGGGTGCAGTACTTC; CDR3aa: CASSPPGGRVQYF
j_gene: TRBJ2-5; v_gene: TRBV30; abundance: NA; d_gene: NA; CDR3nt: TGTGCCTGGACACCAGGAGGAGAGACCCAGTACTTC; CDR3aa: CAWTPGGETQYF